The 14 T cell receptor beta chains below come from one sample, sequenced in a study of blood T cells in healthy people across ages (dated by TCRdb to between 2015 and 2016). The library was built by means of 5' RACE. The listed sequencing device is Illumina HiSeq 2500. The second PCR ran for about 7 to 11 cycles and used a J-beta primer mix along with a sample-barcoded 5' primer. TCRdb trimmed the raw reads at Q25, called clones with MiXCR and kept productive beta chains. Rows are unified per CDR3 protein, each entry keeping the most common DNA and genes. Within this sample are about 700,000 distinct CDR3 sequences, with around 32% of them counted one time only. 15% of the sample belongs to the ten largest clones. Source material: blood. The receptors come from a woman of 80 years or more in good health. Donor details come from another sample of the same person, matched by shared clones.

A remark on this clonotype: A single base separates this from a much larger clone, so it may be a read error. The gene calls are TRBV20-1 and TRBJ2-1; D possibly corresponds to TRBD2 (6 bases). The DNA end is a closer match to TRBJ2-7, so the J assignment may be wrong. Germline V CDR1 and CDR2: DFQATT, SNEGSKA (reference sequence). The CDR3 extends over 14 amino acids. CDR3 amino acids: CSAESGVSYNEQYF. The CDR3 coding sequence is TGCAGTGCGGAATCGGGGGTCTCCTACAATGAGCAGTACTTC.

In its sample, this clonotype was seen a few times. The genes are TRBV5-1 and TRBJ2-3; the D call may be TRBD1 or TRBD2 (6 bases each). Trimming shortened V by 0 bases and J by 6 bases, and 17 bases separated the two germline ends. The CDR3 is 16 residues long. Germline V gene data show CDR1 as SGHRS and CDR2 as YFSETQ. CDR3 nucleotide sequence: TGCGCCAGCAGCTTGGAAGGGGGTCGGGAGTCGGATACGCAGTATTTT. This translates into CASSLEGGRESDTQYF.

This clonotype was seen many times. An end of the junction does not agree with germline; a read error may underlie this. This chain links TRBV6-5 with TRBJ2-3; TRBD2 matches at 8 bases. The CDR3 loop spans 13 amino acids. CDR1 and CDR2 (germline): MNHEY, SVGAGI. The CDR3 protein is CASRRGGTDTRYF. CDR3 DNA sequence: TGTGCCAGCCGACGGGGGGGCACAGATACGCGGTATTTT.

The table lists this clonotype with many counts. The chain links TRBV27 to TRBJ1-2; D may be TRBD1 (6 bases). Looked up from germline, CDR1 is MNHEY and CDR2 is SMNVEV (reference sequence). V lost 4 bases and J 8 bases, leaving 11 bases between the germline ends. This CDR3 contains 12 residues. The DNA for the CDR3 is TGTGCCAGCAGTTCGACAGGTCTCGGCTACACCTTC. As protein: CASSSTGLGYTF.

With respect to this clonotype: A much more abundant neighbour one base away suggests this may be a read error. The CDR3 reads CASSQEGTSSGANVRTF. The CDR3 nucleotides are TGTGCCAGCAGCCAAGAGGGGACTTCCTCTGGGGCCAACGTCCGGACTTTC. J is TRBJ2-6 and V is TRBV3-1; D may be TRBD2 (6 bases). Germline-derived CDR1 and CDR2 are LGHDT and YNNKEL (reference sequence). This CDR3 has 17 residues.

This clonotype was found a few times. The gene calls are TRBV2 and TRBJ2-5, with 8 bases identical to TRBD1. Germline V gene data show CDR1 as SNHLY and CDR2 as FYNNEI. The J segment lost 0 bases and the V segment lost 2 bases, leaving 5 bases of the junction unmatched. CDR3 length equals 16 residues. Here the CDR3 reads CASSERGTGDQETQYF. The CDR3 nucleotides read TGTGCCAGCAGTGAAAGGGGGACAGGTGACCAAGAGACCCAGTACTTC.

This clonotype showed up many times. V gene TRBV7-9 combines with J gene TRBJ2-3; no clear D gene. V was trimmed by 5 bases and J by 1 base, leaving 10 bases between them. This CDR3 region has 14 residues. In germline, CDR1 is SEHNR, CDR2 FQNEAQ (reference sequence). The CDR3 sequence: CASSMDGRTDTQYF. CDR3 nucleotide sequence: TGTGCCAGCAGCATGGACGGACGCACAGATACGCAGTATTTT.

Note on this clonotype: Given a much more abundant clone one base away, this may be a read error. This chain uses TRBV20-1 with TRBJ2-1; TRBD2 agrees at 13 bases. This CDR3 is 16 amino acids long. CDR1 and CDR2 from the germline V gene are DFQATT and SNEGSKA (reference sequence). The trim removed 4 bases at V and 13 bases at J, leaving 16 bases unmatched. The CDR3 region is CSATRTSGGQQETQFF. CDR3 in DNA: TGCAGTGCTACTCGGACTAGCGGGGGCCAACAAGAGACCCAGTTCTTC.

There are many counts of this clonotype. The V gene is TRBV29-1, the J gene TRBJ1-2; D remains ambiguous. Germline CDR1 and CDR2: SQVTM and ANQGSEA. Trimming took off 0 bases at V and 8 bases at J, with 7 bases between the two ends. The CDR3 runs 11 residues. The CDR3 nucleotides are TGCAGCGTTGAAGAAGGAAGCGGCTACACCTTC. Translated, it gives CSVEEGSGYTF.

The chain has TRBV20-1 and TRBJ2-3, with D possibly being TRBD2 (5 bases). The V gene's germline CDR1 is DFQATT and CDR2 SNEGSKA (reference sequence). CDR3 length equals 16 residues. Trimming removed 5 bases from V and 0 bases from J, with 18 bases in between. DNA of the CDR3: TGCAGTGCTCAGTACCGAGCGGCGTTTAGCACAGATACGCAGTATTTT. Amino acid sequence: CSAQYRAAFSTDTQYF.

As regards this clonotype: Since a much larger clone is just one base distant, this may be a read error. The gene calls are TRBV28 and TRBJ2-5; D perhaps matches TRBD2 (6 bases). CDR1 is MDHEN, CDR2 SYDVKM, per germline. There are 13 residues in the CDR3. The DNA of the CDR3 is TGTGCCGGCAGTTTAGCAGGGAGGAATATTTGGTACTTC. Encoded protein: CAGSLAGRNIWYF.

The genes are TRBV18 and TRBJ2-1; D unclear. From germline, CDR1 is KGHSH and CDR2 LQKENI. Trimming stripped 9 bases from V and 12 bases from J, with 24 bases between. This CDR3 has 14 amino acids. The CDR3 DNA follows: TGTGCCAGTTTCCGGACCCCGGTCCGGCATGGGCAGTTCTTC. Its translation is CASFRTPVRHGQFF.

The sample holds many counts of this clonotype. The chain links TRBV10-3 to TRBJ2-3; 9 nucleotides line up with TRBD1. The CDR3 has 16 residues. Germline V gives CDR1 ENHRY, CDR2 SYGVKD. The ends lost 6 bases at V and 4 bases at J; junction bases unmatched: 11. The CDR3 DNA reads as TGTGCCATCAGCCAGGGTGGGGACAGGGTCCCAGATACGCAGTATTTT. Residues: CAISQGGDRVPDTQYF.

The genes are TRBV12-3 or TRBV12-4 and TRBJ1-4, with D tentatively TRBD1 (5 bases). CDR3 length: 18 amino acids. V was trimmed by 0 bases and J by 1 base, leaving 15 bases between them. CDR3: CASSLAVGTGRTNEKLFF. In nucleotides, the CDR3 is TGTGCCAGCAGTTTAGCAGTGGGGACGGGGAGAACTAATGAAAAACTGTTTTTT.